These 23 T cell receptor beta chains share one sample of origin, sequenced in a study of blood T cell repertoires in COVID-19. Libraries were prepared by immunoSEQ multiplex PCR; TCRdb keeps only in-frame clonotypes and omits some of them. The sample carries about 120,000 clones, over 60% recorded once. The sequencing input was peripheral blood. These receptors originate from a man in his forties with active or convalescent COVID-19.

This clone was seen only a few times. V gene TRBV5-1 combines with J gene TRBJ2-1, with D maybe TRBD1 (5 bases). This CDR3 comprises 16 residues. Germline-derived CDR1 and CDR2 are SGHRS and YFSETQ. V dropped 0 bases and J dropped 0 bases, with 10 bases sitting between them. This CDR3 is CASSLGGQPSYNEQFF. The CDR3 bases are TGCGCCAGCAGCTTGGGGGGCCAGCCCTCCTACAATGAGCAGTTCTTC.

The V call is TRBV7-9, the J call TRBJ2-7; TRBD2 is a possible D gene (5 bases). The germline V and J ends were trimmed by 5 bases and 3 bases, with 8 bases remaining between them. The CDR3 runs 12 residues. Germline assignment: CDR1 SEHNR and CDR2 FQNEAQ (reference sequence). CDR3 DNA: TGTGCCAGCAGCCCGGGGTTCTACGAGCAGTACTTC. The encoded protein is CASSPGFYEQYF.

This clone was picked up a small number of times. V and J are TRBV28 and TRBJ2-7; D unclear. The CDR3 has 13 amino acids. The germline gives CDR1 MDHEN, CDR2 SYDVKM. Trimming pared 4 bases from V and 3 bases from J, leaving 10 bases between. The CDR3 protein is CASSSPGYYEQYF. CDR3 nucleotides: TGTGCCAGCAGTTCTCCGGGTTACTACGAGCAGTACTTC.

The J gene is TRBJ1-2, the V gene TRBV2; D possibly corresponds to TRBD1 (6 bases). The CDR3 has 15 residues. V gave up 6 bases and J gave up 2 bases, with 16 bases separating them. Germline assignment: CDR1 SNHLY and CDR2 FYNNEI. The CDR3 spells CASRPPGHWNYGYTF. The CDR3 DNA sequence: TGTGCCAGCAGACCCCCGGGACATTGGAACTATGGCTACACCTTC.

The chain has TRBV14 and TRBJ1-4, with D unresolved. This CDR3 is built from 12 residues. V lost 4 bases and J 6 bases, leaving 6 bases between the germline ends. Germline V lookup: CDR1 SGHDN, CDR2 FVKESK. The CDR3 DNA sequence: TGTGCCAGCAGCCTCGGGGATGAAAAACTGTTTTTT. It translates to CASSLGDEKLFF. The variable domain in full, with the rest retrieved from reference TRBV14 and TRBJ1-4, is EAGVTQFPSHSVIEKGQTVTLRCDPISGHDNLYWYRRVMGKEIKFLLHFVKESKQDESGMPNNRFLAERTGGTYSTLKVQPAELEDSGVYFCASSLGDEKLFFGSGTQLSVL.

The chain carries TRBV28 and TRBJ1-5; D remains unclear. V lost 5 bases and J lost 4, with 3 bases in between. CDR1 is MDHEN and CDR2 is SYDVKM in the germline V gene. This CDR3 is built from 11 residues. The CDR3 here is CASSTNQPQHF. CDR3 DNA sequence: TGTGCCAGCAGTACTAATCAGCCCCAGCATTTT.

The rearrangement joins TRBV5-4 to TRBJ2-7; 9 bases line up with TRBD1. This CDR3 is 15 amino acids long. Trimming took 4 bases from V and 2 from J; bases not matched to a gene: 7. From germline, CDR1 is SGHNT and CDR2 YYREEE (reference sequence). The CDR3 sequence: CASSLGQGLAYEQYF. In DNA form, the CDR3 reads TGTGCCAGCAGCCTGGGACAGGGCCTCGCCTACGAGCAGTACTTC.

This chain joins TRBV9 and TRBJ2-5; D is unclear. Trimming took off 0 bases at V and 5 bases at J, with 8 bases between the two ends. Per germline, CDR1 SGDLS and CDR2 YYNGEE. The CDR3 contains 13 residues. CDR3: CASSVGRVETQYF. Here the CDR3 DNA reads TGTGCCAGCAGCGTAGGACGGGTGGAGACCCAGTACTTC.

The DNA of the CDR3 is TGTGCCAGCAGCACGGAGACAGGAACTCTCACTGAAGCTTTCTTT. Protein product: CASSTETGTLTEAFF. The chain employs TRBV7-9 and TRBJ1-1; a possible D gene is TRBD1 (6 bases). Germline assignment: CDR1 SEHNR and CDR2 FQNEAQ (reference sequence). The germline V and J ends were trimmed by 5 bases and 4 bases, with 17 bases remaining between them. The CDR3 has 15 amino acids. The full variable domain, rest sourced from reference TRBV7-9 and TRBJ1-1, is DTGVSQNPRHKITKRGQNVTFRCDPISEHNRLYWYRQTLGQGPEFLTYFQNEAQLEKSRLLSDRFSAERPKGSFSTLEIQRTEQGDSAMYLCASSTETGTLTEAFFGQGTRLTVV.

The chain combines TRBV30 with TRBJ2-5; TRBD1 is a possible D gene (7 bases). This CDR3 contains 17 residues. The V gene lost 3 bases and the J gene lost 5 bases, with 25 bases spanning the gap. Germline-derived CDR1 and CDR2 are GTSNPN and SVGIG (reference sequence). CDR3: CAWSEGAGSLAQETQYF. The CDR3 DNA sequence: TGTGCCTGGAGCGAGGGGGCGGGATCCCTCGCGCAGGAGACCCAGTACTTC.

The V gene is TRBV4-1, the J gene TRBJ1-2; D is ambiguous. The germline CDR1 and CDR2 sequences are MGHRA and YSYEKL. V was trimmed by 3 bases and J by 3 bases, leaving 14 bases between them. This CDR3 spans 15 amino acids. CDR3 bases: TGCGCCAGCAGCCATCTAGTGACCGGGGACTATGGCTACACCTTC. This translates into CASSHLVTGDYGYTF.

V gene TRBV9 combines with J gene TRBJ2-1; 13 positions agree with TRBD2. CDR3 length equals 18 residues. Germline values: CDR1 SGDLS, CDR2 YYNGEE. V lost 2 bases, J lost 8 bases, and 13 bases stayed unmatched. For the CDR3, the DNA is TGTGCCAGCAGCGTGACAGGGACTAGCGGGATGCTTTACCATGAGCAGTTCTTC. The encoded protein is CASSVTGTSGMLYHEQFF.

V and J are TRBV19 and TRBJ1-2, with TRBD1 identical over 9 bases. J lost 7 bases, V lost 5 bases, and 11 bases had no gene match. Germline V gene lookup returns CDR1 LNHDA and CDR2 SQIVND (reference sequence). The CDR3 has 15 amino acids. The CDR3 nucleotides are TGTGCCAGTAGTTCTGTCGGGACAGGGTCTCGTGGCTACACCTTC. This sequence encodes CASSSVGTGSRGYTF.

The J gene is TRBJ2-1, the V gene TRBV11-2; 7 bases are shared with TRBD2. The CDR3 loop spans 14 amino acids. The germline V gene encodes CDR1 SGHAT and CDR2 FQNNGV. V was clipped by 6 bases and J by 6 bases; unmatched bases: 8. The CDR3 bases are TGTGCCAGCAGTCCGGGAGGTTCCCCCAATGAGCAGTTCTTC. Translating gives CASSPGGSPNEQFF.

This clone was recorded only once. The genes are TRBV27 and TRBJ1-1; no clear D gene. Germline values: CDR1 MNHEY, CDR2 SMNVEV (reference sequence). Trimming took 6 bases from V and 0 from J, leaving 14 bases between them. The CDR3 is made up of 15 amino acids. CDR3 loop: CASSLPHRMNTEAFF. The CDR3 bases are TGTGCCAGCAGCCTACCTCACCGTATGAACACTGAAGCTTTCTTT.

The chain links TRBV7-9 to TRBJ1-2; 7 nucleotides align to TRBD1. V trimming: 4 bases; J trimming: 8 bases; junction bases outside the gene matches: 10. Germline lookup yields CDR1 SEHNR and CDR2 FQNEAQ (reference sequence). This CDR3 comprises 14 residues. The CDR3 protein is CASSSEQGLRGYTF. The CDR3 DNA sequence: TGTGCCAGCAGCTCTGAACAGGGGTTAAGAGGCTACACCTTC.

Remarks on this clone: Other nucleotide sequences in the sample specify the same CDR3. This chain links TRBV28 with TRBJ1-2; 10 bases map to TRBD1. The CDR3 is made up of 14 amino acids. Trimming at V came to 6 bases and at J to 4 bases, leaving 5 bases not matched to a gene. CDR1 and CDR2 (germline): MDHEN, SYDVKM. CDR3 sequence (DNA): TGTGCCAGCAGACCGGGACAGGGGTTCTATGGCTACACCTTC. Translation: CASRPGQGFYGYTF.

On this clone itself: A junction boundary mismatches the germline segment, possibly from a read error. The chain recombines TRBV2 with TRBJ2-5; a weak D match, TRBD1 (5 bases). CDR1 is SNHLY and CDR2 is FYNNEI in the germline V gene. The CDR3 is 13 amino acids. The CDR3: CASSEALGAGIHF. The DNA of the CDR3 is TGTGCCAGCAGTGAAGCGCTTGGGGCAGGGATACACTTC.

This chain uses TRBV12-5 with TRBJ2-1; the D gene is possibly TRBD1 (5 bases). The V and J ends lost 4 bases and 7 bases respectively, with 11 bases between them. CDR1 is LGHNT and CDR2 is FRNRAP in the germline V gene. This CDR3 is 13 amino acids long. CDR3 region: CASGSYSGNEQFF. The CDR3 DNA sequence: TGTGCTAGTGGTTCATACTCAGGGAATGAGCAGTTCTTC.

V and J are TRBV5-1 and TRBJ2-3; tentatively, D is TRBD2 (5 bases). V shed 4 bases and J shed 1 base, with 10 bases lying between them. Germline-derived CDR1 and CDR2 are SGHRS and YFSETQ. The CDR3 loop spans 14 amino acids. CDR3 loop: CASSPEDGTDTQYF. CDR3 nucleotide sequence: TGCGCCAGCAGCCCGGAGGACGGCACAGATACGCAGTATTTT.

The chain recombines TRBV9 with TRBJ2-5; perhaps TRBD2 as D (6 bases). Germline CDR1 is SGDLS and CDR2 is YYNGEE. The length of the CDR3 is 16 residues. Trimming left V 1 base short and J 1 base short, with 14 bases between. The CDR3 DNA reads TGTGCCAGCAGCGTATCTCCCCTAGCGACCCAAGAGACCCAGTACTTC. Protein product: CASSVSPLATQETQYF.

The chain employs TRBV11-3 and TRBJ2-2; TRBD1 matches at 7 bases. Germline assignment: CDR1 SGHNT and CDR2 YENEEA. The CDR3 runs 16 residues. V lost 7 bases to trimming and J lost 5 bases; unmatched junction nucleotides: 13. The CDR3 DNA follows: TGTGCCAGCACCGACCCTCGACAGGGTCGGACCGGGGAGCTGTTTTTT. It specifies CASTDPRQGRTGELFF.

V is TRBV15 and J is TRBJ2-7, with 10 nucleotides matching TRBD1. V lost 1 base, J lost 10 bases, and 7 bases stayed unmatched. CDR1 and CDR2 from the germline V gene are LNHNV and YYDKDF (reference sequence). This CDR3 has 14 amino acids. Written as DNA, the CDR3 is TGTGCCACCAGCAGAGGACAGGGGGCGGTCTACCAGTACTTC. Its translation is CATSRGQGAVYQYF.